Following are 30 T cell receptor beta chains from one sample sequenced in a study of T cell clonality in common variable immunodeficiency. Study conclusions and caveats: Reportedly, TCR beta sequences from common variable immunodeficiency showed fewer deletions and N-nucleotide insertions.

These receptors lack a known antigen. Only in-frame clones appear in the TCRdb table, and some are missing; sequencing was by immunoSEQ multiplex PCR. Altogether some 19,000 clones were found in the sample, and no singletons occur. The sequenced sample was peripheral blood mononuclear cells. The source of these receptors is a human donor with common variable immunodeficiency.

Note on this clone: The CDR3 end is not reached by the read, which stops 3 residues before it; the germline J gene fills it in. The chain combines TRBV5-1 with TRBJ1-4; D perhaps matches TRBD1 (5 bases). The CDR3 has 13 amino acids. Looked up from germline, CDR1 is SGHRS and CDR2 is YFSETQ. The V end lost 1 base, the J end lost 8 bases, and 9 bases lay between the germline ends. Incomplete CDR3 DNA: TGCGCCAGCAGCTTGACCAGGGCGGAAAAA. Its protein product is CASSLTRAEK. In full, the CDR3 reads CASSLTRAEKLFF.

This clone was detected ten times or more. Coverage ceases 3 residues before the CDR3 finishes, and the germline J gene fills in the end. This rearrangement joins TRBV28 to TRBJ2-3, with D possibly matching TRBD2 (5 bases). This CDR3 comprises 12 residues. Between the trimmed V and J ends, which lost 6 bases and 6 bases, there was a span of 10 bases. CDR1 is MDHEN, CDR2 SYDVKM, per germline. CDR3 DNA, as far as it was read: TGTGCCAGCAGCCCACCGGGGGATACG. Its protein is CASSPPGDT. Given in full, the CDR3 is CASSPPGDTQYF.

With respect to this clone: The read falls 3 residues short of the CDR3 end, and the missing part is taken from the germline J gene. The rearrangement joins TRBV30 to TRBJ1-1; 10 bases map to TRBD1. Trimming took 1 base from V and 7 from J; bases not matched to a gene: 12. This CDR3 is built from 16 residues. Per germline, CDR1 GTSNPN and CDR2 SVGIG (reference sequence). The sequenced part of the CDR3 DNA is TGTGCCTGGAGTGGCCCGACAGGGGGCGCCGGGGTTGAA. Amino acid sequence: CAWSGPTGGAGVE. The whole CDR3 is CAWSGPTGGAGVEAFF.

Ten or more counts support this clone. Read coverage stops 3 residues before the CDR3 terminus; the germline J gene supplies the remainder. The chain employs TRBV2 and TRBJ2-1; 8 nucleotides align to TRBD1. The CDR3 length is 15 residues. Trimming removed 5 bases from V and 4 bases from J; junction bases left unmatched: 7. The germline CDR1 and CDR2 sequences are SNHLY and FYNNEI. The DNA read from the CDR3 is TGTGCCAGCAGTACAAGACAGGGGATATACAATGAG. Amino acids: CASSTRQGIYNE. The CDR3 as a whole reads CASSTRQGIYNEQFF. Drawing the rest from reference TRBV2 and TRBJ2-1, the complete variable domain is EPEVTQTPSHQVTQMGQEVILRCVPISNHLYFYWYRQILGQKVEFLVSFYNNEISEKSEIFDDQFSVERPDGSNFTLKIRSTKLEDSAMYFCASSTRQGIYNEQFFGPGTRLTVL.

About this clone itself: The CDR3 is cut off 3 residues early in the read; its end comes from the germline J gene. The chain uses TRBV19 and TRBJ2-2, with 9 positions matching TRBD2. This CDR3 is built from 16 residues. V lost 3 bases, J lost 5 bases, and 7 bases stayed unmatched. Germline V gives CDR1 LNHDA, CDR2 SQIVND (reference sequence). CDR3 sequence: CASSIVAGVSTGELFF. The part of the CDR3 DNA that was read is TGTGCCAGTAGTATCGTAGCGGGAGTCTCTACCGGGGAG.

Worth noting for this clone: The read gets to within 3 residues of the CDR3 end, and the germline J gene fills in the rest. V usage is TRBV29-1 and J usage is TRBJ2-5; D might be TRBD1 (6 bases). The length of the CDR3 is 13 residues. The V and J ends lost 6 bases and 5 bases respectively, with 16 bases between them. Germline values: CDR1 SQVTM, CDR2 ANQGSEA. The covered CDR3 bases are TGCAGCGTAGAAACAGGGCTTGGGGAGACC. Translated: CSVETGLGET. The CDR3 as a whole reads CSVETGLGETQYF.

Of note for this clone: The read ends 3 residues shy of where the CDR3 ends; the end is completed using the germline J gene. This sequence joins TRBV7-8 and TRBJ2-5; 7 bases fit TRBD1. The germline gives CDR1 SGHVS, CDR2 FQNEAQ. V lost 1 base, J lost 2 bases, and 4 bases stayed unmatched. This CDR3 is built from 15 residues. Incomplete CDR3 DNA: TGTGCCAGCAGCTTAGACGGGACAGAGCAAGAGACC. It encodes CASSLDGTEQET. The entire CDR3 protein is CASSLDGTEQETQYF.

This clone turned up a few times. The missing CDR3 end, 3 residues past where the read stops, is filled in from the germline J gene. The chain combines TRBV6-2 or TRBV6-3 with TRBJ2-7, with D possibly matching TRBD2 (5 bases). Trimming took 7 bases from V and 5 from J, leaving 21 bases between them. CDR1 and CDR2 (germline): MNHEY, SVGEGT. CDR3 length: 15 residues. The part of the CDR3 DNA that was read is TGTGCCAGCACGCCCTTAGCGTCCACCTTCCACGAG. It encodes CASTPLASTFHE. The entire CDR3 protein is CASTPLASTFHEQYF.

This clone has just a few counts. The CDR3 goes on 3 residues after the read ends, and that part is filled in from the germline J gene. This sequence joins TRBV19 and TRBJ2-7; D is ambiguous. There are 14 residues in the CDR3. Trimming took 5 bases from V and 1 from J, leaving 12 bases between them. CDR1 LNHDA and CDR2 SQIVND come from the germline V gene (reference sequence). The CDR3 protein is CASSRQDGSYEQYF. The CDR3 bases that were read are TGTGCCAGTAGTCGACAAGACGGTTCCTACGAG.

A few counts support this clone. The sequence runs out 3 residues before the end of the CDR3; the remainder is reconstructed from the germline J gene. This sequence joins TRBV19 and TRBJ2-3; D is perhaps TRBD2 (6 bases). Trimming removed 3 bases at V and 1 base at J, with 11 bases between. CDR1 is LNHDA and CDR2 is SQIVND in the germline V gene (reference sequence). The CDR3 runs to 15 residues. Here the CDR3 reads CASSIFGGRTDTQYF. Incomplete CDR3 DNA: TGTGCCAGTAGTATTTTCGGGGGACGCACAGATACG.

The covered CDR3 bases are TGTGCCAGCAGCTTCTTCCGAGCGGGGCCACTCCCTTTCTACGAG. Its translation is CASSFFRAGPLPFYE. In full, the CDR3 is CASSFFRAGPLPFYEQYF. V and J are TRBV7-8 and TRBJ2-7; TRBD2 matches 7 bases. The CDR3 end lies 3 residues beyond the end of the read and is filled in from the germline J gene. V was clipped by 3 bases and J by 3 bases; unmatched bases: 17. Germline CDR1 and CDR2: SGHVS and FQNEAQ. This CDR3 has 18 residues. The complete variable domain, with remaining parts taken from reference TRBV7-8 and TRBJ2-7, reads GAGVSQSPRYKVAKRGQDVALRCDPISGHVSLFWYQQALGQGPEFLTYFQNEAQLDKSGLPSDRFFAERPEGSVSTLKIQRTQQEDSAVYLCASSFFRAGPLPFYEQYFGPGTRLTVT.

Here the CDR3 reads CASSLLSSYNEQFF. The DNA read from the CDR3 is TGTGCCAGCAGCTTGCTTAGCTCCTACAATGAG. The chain has TRBV7-9 and TRBJ2-1; D unresolved. Read data end 3 residues before the CDR3 end; the end is taken from the germline J gene. Germline loops: CDR1 SEHNR, CDR2 FQNEAQ (reference sequence). This CDR3 is 14 amino acids long. Trimming stripped 3 bases from V and 0 bases from J, with 6 bases between.

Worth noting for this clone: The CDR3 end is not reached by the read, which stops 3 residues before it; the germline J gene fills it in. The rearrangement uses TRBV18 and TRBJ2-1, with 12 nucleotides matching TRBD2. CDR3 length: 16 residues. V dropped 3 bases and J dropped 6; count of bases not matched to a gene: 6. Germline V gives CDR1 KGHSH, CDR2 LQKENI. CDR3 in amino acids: CASSPIGLAGFNEQFF. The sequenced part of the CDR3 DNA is TGTGCCAGCTCACCCATCGGACTAGCGGGATTCAATGAG.

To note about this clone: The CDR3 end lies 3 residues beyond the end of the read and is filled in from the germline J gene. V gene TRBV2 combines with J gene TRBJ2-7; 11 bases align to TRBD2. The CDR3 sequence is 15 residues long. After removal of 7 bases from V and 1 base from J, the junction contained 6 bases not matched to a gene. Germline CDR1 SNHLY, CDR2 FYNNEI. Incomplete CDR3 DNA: TGTGCCAGCACCGCCGGGACTAGCGGATCCTACGAG. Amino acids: CASTAGTSGSYE. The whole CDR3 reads CASTAGTSGSYEQYF. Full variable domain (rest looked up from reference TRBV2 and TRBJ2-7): EPEVTQTPSHQVTQMGQEVILRCVPISNHLYFYWYRQILGQKVEFLVSFYNNEISEKSEIFDDQFSVERPDGSNFTLKIRSTKLEDSAMYFCASTAGTSGSYEQYFGPGTRLTVT.

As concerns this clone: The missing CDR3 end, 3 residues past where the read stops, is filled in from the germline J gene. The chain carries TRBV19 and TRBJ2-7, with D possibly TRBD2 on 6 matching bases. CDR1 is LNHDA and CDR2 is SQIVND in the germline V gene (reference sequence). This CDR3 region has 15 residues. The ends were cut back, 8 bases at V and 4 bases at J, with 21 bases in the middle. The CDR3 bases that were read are TGTGCCAGTGCTCTTAGTTTGGGACTGACATACGAG. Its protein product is CASALSLGLTYE. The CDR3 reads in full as CASALSLGLTYEQYF.

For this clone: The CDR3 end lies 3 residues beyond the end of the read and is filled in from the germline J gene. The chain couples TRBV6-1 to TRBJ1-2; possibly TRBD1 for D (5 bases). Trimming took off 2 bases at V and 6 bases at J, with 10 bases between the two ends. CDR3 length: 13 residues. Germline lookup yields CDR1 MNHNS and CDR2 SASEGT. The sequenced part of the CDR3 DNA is TGTGCCAGCAGTGAAACAGGCCGAAATGGC. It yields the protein CASSETGRNG. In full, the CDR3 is CASSETGRNGYTF.

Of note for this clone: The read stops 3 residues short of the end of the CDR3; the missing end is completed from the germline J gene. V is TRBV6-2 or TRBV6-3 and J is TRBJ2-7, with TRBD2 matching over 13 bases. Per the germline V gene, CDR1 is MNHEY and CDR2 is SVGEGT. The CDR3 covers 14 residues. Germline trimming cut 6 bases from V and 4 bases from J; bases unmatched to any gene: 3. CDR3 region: CASRGLAGFYEQYF. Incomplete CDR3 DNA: TGTGCCAGCAGGGGACTAGCGGGGTTTTACGAG.

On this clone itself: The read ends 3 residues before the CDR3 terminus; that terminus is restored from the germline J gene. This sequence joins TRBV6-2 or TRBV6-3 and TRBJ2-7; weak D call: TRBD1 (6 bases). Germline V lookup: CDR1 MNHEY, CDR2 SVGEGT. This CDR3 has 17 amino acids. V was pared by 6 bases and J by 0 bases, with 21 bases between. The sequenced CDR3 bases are TGTGCCAGCAGACAACCTAGACTCCGGACAGTCTCCTACGAG. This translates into CASRQPRLRTVSYE. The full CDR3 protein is CASRQPRLRTVSYEQYF.

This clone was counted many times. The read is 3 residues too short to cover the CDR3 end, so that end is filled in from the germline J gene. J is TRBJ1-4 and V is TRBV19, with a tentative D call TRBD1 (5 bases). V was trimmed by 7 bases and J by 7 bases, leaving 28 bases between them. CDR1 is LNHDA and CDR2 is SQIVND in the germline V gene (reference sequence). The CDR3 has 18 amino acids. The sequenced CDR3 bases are TGTGCCAGTAACCCGCTTGGGCAGGGTTATGAAGGAGGTGAAAAA. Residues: CASNPLGQGYEGGEK. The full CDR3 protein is CASNPLGQGYEGGEKLFF. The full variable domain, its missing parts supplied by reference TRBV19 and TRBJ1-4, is DGGITQSPKYLFRKEGQNVTLSCEQNLNHDAMYWYRQDPGQGLRLIYYSQIVNDFQKGDIAEGYSVSREKKESFPLTVTSAQKNPTAFYLCASNPLGQGYEGGEKLFFGSGTQLSVL.

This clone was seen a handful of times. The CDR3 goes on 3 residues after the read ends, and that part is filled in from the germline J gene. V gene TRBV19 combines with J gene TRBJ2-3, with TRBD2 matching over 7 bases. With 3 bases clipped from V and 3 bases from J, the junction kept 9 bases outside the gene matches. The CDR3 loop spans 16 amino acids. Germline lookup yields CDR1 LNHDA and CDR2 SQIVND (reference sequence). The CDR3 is CASSMGGGINTDTQYF. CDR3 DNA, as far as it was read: TGTGCCAGTAGTATGGGCGGGGGTATTAATACAGATACG.

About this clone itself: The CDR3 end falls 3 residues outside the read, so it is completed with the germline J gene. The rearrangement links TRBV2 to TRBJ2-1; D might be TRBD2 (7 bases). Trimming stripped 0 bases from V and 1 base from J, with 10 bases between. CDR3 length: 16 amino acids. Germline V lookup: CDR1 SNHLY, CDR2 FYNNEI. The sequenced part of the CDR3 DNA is TGTGCCAGCAGTGAAGCGCGGGGGCGTTCCTACAATGAG. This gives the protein CASSEARGRSYNE. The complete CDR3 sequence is CASSEARGRSYNEQFF. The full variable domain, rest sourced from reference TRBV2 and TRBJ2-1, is EPEVTQTPSHQVTQMGQEVILRCVPISNHLYFYWYRQILGQKVEFLVSFYNNEISEKSEIFDDQFSVERPDGSNFTLKIRSTKLEDSAMYFCASSEARGRSYNEQFFGPGTRLTVL.

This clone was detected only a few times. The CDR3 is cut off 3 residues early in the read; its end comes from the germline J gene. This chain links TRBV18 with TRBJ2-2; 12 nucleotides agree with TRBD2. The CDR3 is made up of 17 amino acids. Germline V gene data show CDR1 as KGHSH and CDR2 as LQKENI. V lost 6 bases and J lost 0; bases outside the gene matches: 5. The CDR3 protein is CASSPLAGGSNTGELFF. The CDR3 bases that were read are TGTGCCAGCTCCCCCCTAGCGGGAGGGTCGAACACCGGGGAG.

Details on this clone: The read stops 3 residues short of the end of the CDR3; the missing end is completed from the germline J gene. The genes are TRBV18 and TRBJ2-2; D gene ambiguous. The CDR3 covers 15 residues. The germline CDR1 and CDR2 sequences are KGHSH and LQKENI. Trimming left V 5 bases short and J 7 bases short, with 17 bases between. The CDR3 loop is CASSVLQFSSGELFF. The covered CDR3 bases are TGTGCCAGCTCAGTCTTGCAGTTTTCTAGCGGGGAG. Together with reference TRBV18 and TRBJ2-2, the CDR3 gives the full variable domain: NAGVMQNPRHLVRRRGQEARLRCSPMKGHSHVYWYRQLPEEGLKFMVYLQKENIIDESGMPKERFSAEFPKEGPSILRIQQVVRGDSAAYFCASSVLQFSSGELFFGEGSRLTVL.

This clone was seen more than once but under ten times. Incomplete CDR3 DNA: TGTGCCAGCACCCTAGCGGGTGGGCATGAGACC. It codes for CASTLAGGHET. The whole CDR3 is CASTLAGGHETQYF. The J gene is TRBJ2-5, the V gene TRBV7-6, with 8 bases fitting TRBD2. Read coverage stops 3 residues before the CDR3 terminus; the germline J gene supplies the remainder. Germline CDR1 reads SGHVS; CDR2 reads FNYEAQ. The CDR3 is made up of 14 amino acids. The V and J ends lost 7 bases and 5 bases, in that order; junction bases with no gene match: 9. The full variable domain, its missing parts supplied by reference TRBV7-6 and TRBJ2-5, is GAGVSQSPRYKVTKRGQDVALRCDPISGHVSLYWYRQALGQGPEFLTYFNYEAQQDKSGLPNDRFSAERPEGSISTLTIQRTEQRDSAMYRCASTLAGGHETQYFGPGTRLLVL.

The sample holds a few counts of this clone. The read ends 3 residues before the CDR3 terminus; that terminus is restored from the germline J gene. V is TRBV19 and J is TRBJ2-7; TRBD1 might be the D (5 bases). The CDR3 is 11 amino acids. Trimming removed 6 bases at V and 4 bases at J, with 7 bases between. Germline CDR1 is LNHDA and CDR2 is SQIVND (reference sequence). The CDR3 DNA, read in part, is TGTGCCAGTAGCGACAGTTACGAG. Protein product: CASSDSYE. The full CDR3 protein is CASSDSYEQYF.

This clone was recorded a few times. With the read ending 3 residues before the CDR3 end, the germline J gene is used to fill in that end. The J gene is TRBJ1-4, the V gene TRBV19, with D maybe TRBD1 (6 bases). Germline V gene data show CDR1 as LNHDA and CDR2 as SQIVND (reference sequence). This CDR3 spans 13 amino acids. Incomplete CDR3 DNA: TGTGCCAGTACCAAGGGGCTAGGGGACATA. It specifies CASTKGLGDI. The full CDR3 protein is CASTKGLGDILFF. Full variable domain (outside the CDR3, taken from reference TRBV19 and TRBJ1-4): DGGITQSPKYLFRKEGQNVTLSCEQNLNHDAMYWYRQDPGQGLRLIYYSQIVNDFQKGDIAEGYSVSREKKESFPLTVTSAQKNPTAFYLCASTKGLGDILFFGSGTQLSVL.

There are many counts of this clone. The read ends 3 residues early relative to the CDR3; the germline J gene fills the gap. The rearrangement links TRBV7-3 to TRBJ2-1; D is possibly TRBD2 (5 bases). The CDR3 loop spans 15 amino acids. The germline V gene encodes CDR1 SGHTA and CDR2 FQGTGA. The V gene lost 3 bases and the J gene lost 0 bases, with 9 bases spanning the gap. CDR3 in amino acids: CASSLGGFSYNEQFF. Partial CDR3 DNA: TGTGCCAGCAGCTTGGGCGGGTTCTCCTACAATGAG.

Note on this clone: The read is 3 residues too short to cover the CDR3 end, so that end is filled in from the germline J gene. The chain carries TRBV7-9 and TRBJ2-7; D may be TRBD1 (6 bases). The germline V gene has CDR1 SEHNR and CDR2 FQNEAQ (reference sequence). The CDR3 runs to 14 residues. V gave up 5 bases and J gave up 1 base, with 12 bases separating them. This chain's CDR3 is CASSPDSGSYEQYF. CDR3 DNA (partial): TGTGCCAGCAGCCCGGACAGTGGTTCCTACGAG.

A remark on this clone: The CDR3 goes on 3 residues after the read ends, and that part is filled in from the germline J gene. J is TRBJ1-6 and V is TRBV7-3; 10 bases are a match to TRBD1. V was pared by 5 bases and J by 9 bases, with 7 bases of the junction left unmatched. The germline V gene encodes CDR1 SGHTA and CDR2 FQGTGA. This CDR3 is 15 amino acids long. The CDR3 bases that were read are TGTGCCAGCAGCCCGTCCCGGGACAGGGGTTCACCC. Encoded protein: CASSPSRDRGSP. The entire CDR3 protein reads CASSPSRDRGSPLHF.

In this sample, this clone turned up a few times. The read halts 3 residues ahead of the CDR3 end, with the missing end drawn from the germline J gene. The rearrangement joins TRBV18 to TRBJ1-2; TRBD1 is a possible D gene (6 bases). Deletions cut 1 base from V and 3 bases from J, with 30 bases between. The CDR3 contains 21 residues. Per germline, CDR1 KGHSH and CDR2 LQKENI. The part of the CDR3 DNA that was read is TGTGCCAGCTCACCACTTATTCCCCAATGGAGTCAACAGGGTACGGACTATGGC. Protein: CASSPLIPQWSQQGTDYG. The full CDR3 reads CASSPLIPQWSQQGTDYGYTF.